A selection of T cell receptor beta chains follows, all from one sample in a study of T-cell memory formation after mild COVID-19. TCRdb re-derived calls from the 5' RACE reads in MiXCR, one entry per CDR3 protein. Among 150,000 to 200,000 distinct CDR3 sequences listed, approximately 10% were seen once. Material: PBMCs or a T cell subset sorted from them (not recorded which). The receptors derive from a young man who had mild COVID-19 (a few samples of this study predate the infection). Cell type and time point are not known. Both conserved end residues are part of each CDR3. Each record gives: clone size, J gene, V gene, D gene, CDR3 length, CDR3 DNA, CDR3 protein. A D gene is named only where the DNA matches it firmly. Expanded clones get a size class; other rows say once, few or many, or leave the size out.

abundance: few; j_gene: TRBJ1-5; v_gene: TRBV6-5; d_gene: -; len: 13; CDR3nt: TGTGCCAGCAGTTACCAGGGAGGTCAGCCCCAGCATTTT; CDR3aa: CASSYQGGQPQHF
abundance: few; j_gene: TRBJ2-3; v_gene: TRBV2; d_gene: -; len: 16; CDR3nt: TGTGCCAGCACCATGCATCTCGGACGCCTCACAGATACGCAGTATTTT; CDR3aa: CASTMHLGRLTDTQYF
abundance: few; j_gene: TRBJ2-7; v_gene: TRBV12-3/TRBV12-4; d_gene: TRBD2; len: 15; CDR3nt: TGTGCCAGCAGCACAAGTGCGGGGGGGCGGTACGAGCAGTACTTC; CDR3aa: CASSTSAGGRYEQYF
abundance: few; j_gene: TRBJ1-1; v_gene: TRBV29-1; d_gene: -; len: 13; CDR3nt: TGCAGCGTTGAGCGGGACCCGAACACTGAAGCTTTCTTT; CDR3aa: CSVERDPNTEAFF
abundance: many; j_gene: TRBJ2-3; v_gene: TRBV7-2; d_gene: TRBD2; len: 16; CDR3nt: TGTGCCAGCAGCAGGGGACTAGCGGGGGGAACAGATACGCAGTATTTT; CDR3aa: CASSRGLAGGTDTQYF
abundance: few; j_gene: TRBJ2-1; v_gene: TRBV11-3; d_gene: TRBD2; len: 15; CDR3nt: TGTGCCAGCAGCAAAAGCGGGGACTCCTACAATGAGCAGTTCTTC; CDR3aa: CASSKSGDSYNEQFF
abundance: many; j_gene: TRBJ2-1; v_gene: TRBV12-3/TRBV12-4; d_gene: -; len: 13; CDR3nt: TGTGCCAGCAGTTTAGACGCCATGGATGAGCAGTTCTTC; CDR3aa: CASSLDAMDEQFF
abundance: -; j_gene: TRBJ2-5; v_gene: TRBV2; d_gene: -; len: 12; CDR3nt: TGTGCCAGCAGACAGTACCAAGAGACCCAGTACTTC; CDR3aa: CASRQYQETQYF
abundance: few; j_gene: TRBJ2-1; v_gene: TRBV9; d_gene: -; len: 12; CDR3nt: TGTGCCAGCAGCGAGACTACGGGTGAGCAGTTCTTC; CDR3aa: CASSETTGEQFF
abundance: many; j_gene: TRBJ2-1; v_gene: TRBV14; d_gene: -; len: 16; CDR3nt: TGTGCCAGCAGCCAAGACTTCTGGGGCCGCAACAATGAGCAGTTCTTC; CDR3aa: CASSQDFWGRNNEQFF
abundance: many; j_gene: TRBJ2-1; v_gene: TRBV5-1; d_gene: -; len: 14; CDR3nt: TGCGCCAGCAGCTTGGCATCCCCGGGGAATGAGCAGTTCTTC; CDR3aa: CASSLASPGNEQFF
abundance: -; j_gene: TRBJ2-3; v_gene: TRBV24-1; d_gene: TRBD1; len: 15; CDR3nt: TGTGCCACCAGTGATTCCAGGACAGGGCCAGATACGCAGTATTTT; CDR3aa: CATSDSRTGPDTQYF
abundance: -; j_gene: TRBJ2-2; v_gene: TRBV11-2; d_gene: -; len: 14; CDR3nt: TGTGCCAGCAGCTTAGTTTTCGGCACCGGGGAGCTGTTTTTT; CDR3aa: CASSLVFGTGELFF
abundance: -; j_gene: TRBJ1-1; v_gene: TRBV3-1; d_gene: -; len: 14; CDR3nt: TGTGCCAGCAGACTTCGAACAGGGAACACTGAAGCTTTCTTT; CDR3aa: CASRLRTGNTEAFF
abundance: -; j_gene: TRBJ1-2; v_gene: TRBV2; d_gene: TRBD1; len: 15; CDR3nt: TGTGCCAGCAGTGACAACAGGGGGCGCCGACGTGGCTACACCTTC; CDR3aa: CASSDNRGRRRGYTF
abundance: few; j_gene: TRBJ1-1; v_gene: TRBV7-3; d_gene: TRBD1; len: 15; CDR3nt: TGTGCCAGCAGCGTCGACAGGGGGCGAAACACTGAAGCTTTCTTT; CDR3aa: CASSVDRGRNTEAFF
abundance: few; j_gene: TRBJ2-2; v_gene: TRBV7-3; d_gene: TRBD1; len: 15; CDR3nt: TGTGCCAGCAGCTTAGACAGGGAGAGCACCGGGGAGCTGTTTTTT; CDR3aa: CASSLDRESTGELFF
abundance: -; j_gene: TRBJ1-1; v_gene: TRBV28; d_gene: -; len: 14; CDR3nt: TGTGCCAGCAGTTTGTCAGGGGTTTGGACTGAAGCTTTCTTT; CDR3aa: CASSLSGVWTEAFF
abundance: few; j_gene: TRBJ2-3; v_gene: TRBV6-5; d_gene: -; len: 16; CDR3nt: TGTGCCAGCAGTTACTCTCCTAGATCGGTTACAGATACGCAGTATTTT; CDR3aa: CASSYSPRSVTDTQYF
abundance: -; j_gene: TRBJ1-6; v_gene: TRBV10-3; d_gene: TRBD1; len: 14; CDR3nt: TGTGCCATCGGGGGACAGGGGAATGATTCACCCCTCCACTTT; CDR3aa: CAIGGQGNDSPLHF
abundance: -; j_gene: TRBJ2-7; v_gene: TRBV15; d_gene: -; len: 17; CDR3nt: TGTGCCACCAGCAGAGATCGTGCCAGCACCCGCTCCTACGAGCAGTACTTC; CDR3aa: CATSRDRASTRSYEQYF
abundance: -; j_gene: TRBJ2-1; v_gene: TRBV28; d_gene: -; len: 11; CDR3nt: TGTGCCAGCAGTTTCGCGTATGAGCAGTTCTTC; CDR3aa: CASSFAYEQFF